This entry lists 20 T cell receptor beta chains sequenced from one sample in a study of cytomegalovirus exposure and HLA in healthy donors. With 60 Vbeta and 13 Jbeta primers, the PCR was carried out. Data came from immunoSEQ multiplex PCR; TCRdb stores just in-frame clones and leaves some out. This repertoire shows a few hundred thousand clones, 70% to 90% found once; its top ten account for 2% to 3%. Sequencing input: PBMCs. The receptors come from a woman aged 18-35 years in good health and CMV-seronegative.

This chain uses TRBV5-6 with TRBJ1-5; no definite D call. CDR3 length: 15 residues. Trimming left V 1 base short and J 4 bases short, with 12 bases between. Per germline, CDR1 SGHDT and CDR2 YYEEEE. The CDR3 region has the DNA TGTGCCAGCAGCTTGTGGGCAGGCGGGAATCAGCCCCAGCATTTT. Its translation is CASSLWAGGNQPQHF.

V and J are TRBV30 and TRBJ1-2; TRBD1 aligns across 8 bases. Per the germline V gene, CDR1 is GTSNPN and CDR2 is SVGIG (reference sequence). The CDR3 extends over 11 amino acids. This CDR3 reads CGADRDYGYTF. The CDR3 DNA sequence: TGTGGAGCGGACAGGGACTATGGCTACACCTTC.

This chain uses TRBV29-1 with TRBJ2-7; D gene ambiguous. The CDR3 is 11 residues long. CDR1 is SQVTM, CDR2 ANQGSEA, per germline. Trimming pared 5 bases from V and 1 base from J, leaving 6 bases between. The CDR3 loop is CSVFTSYEQYF. The CDR3 bases are TGCAGCGTTTTCACATCCTACGAGCAGTACTTC.

The V and J genes are TRBV6-5 and TRBJ2-2; 7 positions match TRBD2. V shed 2 bases, J shed 4 bases, and the junction held 7 bases outside the gene matches. CDR1 is MNHEY, CDR2 SVGAGI, per germline. The CDR3 consists of 16 residues. CDR3 nucleotides: TGTGCCAGCAGTTACGACCCGGGAGGCGGCACCGGGGAGCTGTTTTTT. Its protein product is CASSYDPGGGTGELFF.

V and J are TRBV9 and TRBJ2-5; 13 nucleotides agree with TRBD2. Germline CDR1 reads SGDLS; CDR2 reads YYNGEE. The CDR3 has 16 amino acids. V lost 4 bases to trimming and J lost 2 bases; unmatched junction nucleotides: 5. The CDR3 protein is CASSTGTSGVQETQYF. Written as DNA, the CDR3 is TGTGCCAGCAGCACGGGGACTAGCGGGGTACAAGAGACCCAGTACTTC.

The chain's CDR3 is CASYREYTEAFF. DNA of the CDR3: TGTGCCAGCTATAGAGAATACACTGAAGCTTTCTTT. The J gene is TRBJ1-1, the V gene TRBV6-1; no firm D call. In germline, CDR1 is MNHNS, CDR2 SASEGT. The CDR3 has 12 amino acids. V was shortened by 8 bases and J by 3 bases, with 10 bases between the two germline ends.

The chain carries TRBV5-4 and TRBJ2-5; 8 bases are a match to TRBD2. J lost 5 bases, V lost 2 bases, and 8 bases had no gene match. Germline CDR1 is SGHNT and CDR2 is YYREEE (reference sequence). This CDR3 comprises 15 residues. The CDR3, as DNA: TGTGCCAGCAGCTTAACCACTAGCGGATGGGAGACCCAGTACTTC. Residues: CASSLTTSGWETQYF.

The V gene is TRBV7-3, the J gene TRBJ1-1; D possibly corresponds to TRBD1 (5 bases). This CDR3 region has 14 residues. The V gene's germline CDR1 is SGHTA and CDR2 FQGTGA. Trimming removed 5 bases at V and 1 base at J, with 11 bases between. The CDR3 sequence: CASSPGNGNTEAFF. CDR3 sequence (DNA): TGTGCCAGCAGCCCAGGGAACGGGAACACTGAAGCTTTCTTT. The full variable domain, in which reference TRBV7-3 and TRBJ1-1 provide the parts outside the CDR3, is GAGVSQTPSNKVTEKGKYVELRCDPISGHTALYWYRQSLGQGPEFLIYFQGTGAADDSGLPNDRFFAVRPEGSVSTLKIQRTERGDSAVYLCASSPGNGNTEAFFGQGTRLTVV.

This rearrangement joins TRBV6-5 to TRBJ1-2, with a possible D match to TRBD1 (5 bases). V gave up 1 base and J gave up 6 bases, with 9 bases separating them. CDR1 is MNHEY and CDR2 is SVGAGI in the germline V gene. CDR3 length: 13 amino acids. DNA of the CDR3: TGTGCCAGCAGTTACTTCAGGGCCCATGGCTACACCTTC. Translation: CASSYFRAHGYTF.

The chain carries TRBV19 and TRBJ1-2, with D possibly matching TRBD1 (5 bases). The CDR3 is 11 amino acids. Germline lookup yields CDR1 LNHDA and CDR2 SQIVND (reference sequence). Trimming stripped 10 bases from V and 5 bases from J, with 11 bases between. The chain's CDR3 is CATLGGYGYTF. CDR3 DNA sequence: TGTGCCACCCTGGGGGGGTATGGCTACACCTTC. Based on the CDR3 plus reference TRBV19 and TRBJ1-2, the full variable domain is DGGITQSPKYLFRKEGQNVTLSCEQNLNHDAMYWYRQDPGQGLRLIYYSQIVNDFQKGDIAEGYSVSREKKESFPLTVTSAQKNPTAFYLCATLGGYGYTFGSGTRLTVV.

A few counts support this clone. The chain joins TRBV5-1 to TRBJ2-7; D ambiguous. Per germline, CDR1 SGHRS and CDR2 YFSETQ. Trimming stripped 4 bases from V and 1 base from J, with 9 bases between. The CDR3 is 13 residues long. The CDR3: CASSASGSYEQYF. CDR3 nucleotide sequence: TGCGCCAGCAGCGCTTCCGGGTCCTACGAGCAGTACTTC. The full variable domain, completed using reference TRBV5-1 and TRBJ2-7, is KAGVTQTPRYLIKTRGQQVTLSCSPISGHRSVSWYQQTPGQGLQFLFEYFSETQRNKGNFPGRFSGRQFSNSRSEMNVSTLELGDSALYLCASSASGSYEQYFGPGTRLTVT.

The rearrangement joins TRBV6-5 to TRBJ2-7; 7 positions agree with TRBD2. The germline V gene encodes CDR1 MNHEY and CDR2 SVGAGI. The CDR3 consists of 12 residues. The CDR3 spells CYSGRADREQYF. The CDR3 nucleotides read TGTTACTCGGGGAGGGCTGATCGGGAGCAGTACTTC.

V and J are TRBV6-1 and TRBJ1-2; 10 positions match TRBD1. The CDR3 runs to 13 residues. Germline V lookup: CDR1 MNHNS, CDR2 SASEGT. Losses at the gene ends were 11 bases for V and 6 bases for J; bases not matched to a gene: 9. The CDR3 nucleotides read TGTGCCGGACGAGGGACAGGGGTAAATGGCTACACCTTC. This encodes CAGRGTGVNGYTF.

This chain links TRBV19 with TRBJ1-6; D remains unclear. Trimming took off 2 bases at V and 5 bases at J, with 10 bases between the two ends. CDR1 and CDR2 (germline): LNHDA, SQIVND (reference sequence). This CDR3 is 15 amino acids long. CDR3 DNA: TGTGCCAGTAGTATATGGGCCAGTAATAATTCACCCCTCCACTTT. Protein product: CASSIWASNNSPLHF.

CDR3 sequence reads: CASSPTGPPMEETQYF. The CDR3 nucleotides read TGTGCCAGCAGTCCAACAGGGCCTCCGATGGAGGAGACCCAGTACTTC. The chain uses TRBV28 and TRBJ2-5, with D tentatively TRBD1 (6 bases). CDR3 length equals 16 residues. Between the trimmed V and J ends, which lost 5 bases and 5 bases, there was a span of 21 bases. Germline V CDR1 and CDR2: MDHEN, SYDVKM.

V gene TRBV7-6 combines with J gene TRBJ2-7; 7 bases match TRBD1. The CDR3 is 15 amino acids. Germline CDR1 and CDR2: SGHVS and FNYEAQ. J gave up 1 base and V 5 bases, and 8 bases lay outside the gene matches. CDR3 sequence reads: CASSQTGTESYEQYF. The CDR3 coding sequence is TGTGCCAGCAGCCAGACCGGGACAGAATCCTACGAGCAGTACTTC.

This sequence joins TRBV6-6 and TRBJ1-1; D unresolved. Trimming stripped 7 bases from V and 0 bases from J, with 9 bases between. Germline-derived CDR1 and CDR2 are MNHNY and SVGAGI (reference sequence). There are 13 residues in the CDR3. Written as DNA, the CDR3 is TGTGCCAGCACTGAGGTACTGAACACTGAAGCTTTCTTT. This codes for CASTEVLNTEAFF.

J is TRBJ2-7 and V is TRBV5-1; 8 bases line up with TRBD1. The CDR3 length is 13 residues. Germline V gene lookup returns CDR1 SGHRS and CDR2 YFSETQ. The J segment lost 6 bases and the V segment lost 2 bases, leaving 4 bases of the junction unmatched. The CDR3 protein is CASSFTGGSEQYF. The CDR3, as DNA: TGCGCCAGCAGCTTTACAGGGGGTTCCGAGCAGTACTTC.

This chain connects TRBV27 to TRBJ2-2; 7 bases fit TRBD1. Germline CDR1 and CDR2: MNHEY and SMNVEV (reference sequence). Losses at the gene ends were 6 bases for V and 0 bases for J; bases not matched to a gene: 4. The CDR3 length is 15 residues. CDR3 bases: TGTGCCAGCAGGACAGACAGGGCGAACACCGGGGAGCTGTTTTTT. As protein: CASRTDRANTGELFF.

The chain has TRBV6-5 and TRBJ1-2; D perhaps matches TRBD1 (5 bases). V was shortened by 0 bases and J by 7 bases, with 18 bases between the two germline ends. Germline loops: CDR1 MNHEY, CDR2 SVGAGI. CDR3 length: 16 residues. CDR3 in amino acids: CASSYSSSMGLGGYTF. The CDR3, as DNA: TGTGCCAGCAGTTACTCGTCGTCGATGGGGCTCGGTGGCTACACCTTC.